These 31 T cell receptor beta chains share one sample of origin, sequenced in a study of a mutant IDH1 vaccine in newly diagnosed glioma. Generated by immunoSEQ multiplex PCR, the TCRdb table keeps only in-frame clones and is missing some. Here the sample spans roughly 86,000 clones, about nine tenths being singletons. This sample's time point: week 47, end of study. Each dose of the vaccine consisted of 300 ug of mutant IDH1 20-mer peptide, with topical imiquimod. Their antigens are not known. This specimen was PBMCs, taken from a glioma patient whose treatment included an IDH1 peptide vaccine. The receptors shown here come from a woman in her fifties or sixties with glioma.

The CDR3 sequence: CASSPAPQNIQYF. Here the CDR3 DNA reads TGTGCCAGCTCACCGGCGCCTCAAAACATTCAGTACTTC. This rearrangement joins TRBV18 to TRBJ2-4; D unresolved. Germline loops: CDR1 KGHSH, CDR2 LQKENI. V lost 3 bases and J lost 5, with 8 bases in between. This CDR3 has 13 amino acids.

The V call is TRBV10-3, the J call TRBJ2-2; 10 positions match TRBD1. CDR1 is ENHRY, CDR2 SYGVKD, per germline. This CDR3 spans 16 amino acids. With 2 bases clipped from V and 6 bases from J, the junction kept 6 bases outside the gene matches. The CDR3 DNA reads as TGTGCCATCAGTGAGCGCCGGGACAGGGGATCCGGGGAGCTGTTTTTT. This encodes CAISERRDRGSGELFF.

The rearrangement uses TRBV5-1 and TRBJ2-1; tentative D call: TRBD1 (6 bases). Germline CDR1 reads SGHRS; CDR2 reads YFSETQ. The CDR3 consists of 13 residues. V lost 0 bases and J lost 8, with 9 bases in between. In nucleotides, the CDR3 is TGCGCCAGCAGCTTGGACAGGGCAGATGAGCAGTTCTTC. Translation gives CASSLDRADEQFF.

This clone was seen just once. The V gene is TRBV30, the J gene TRBJ2-7; D is ambiguous. V gave up 6 bases and J gave up 5 bases, with 14 bases separating them. The CDR3 covers 12 residues. Germline assignment: CDR1 GTSNPN and CDR2 SVGIG (reference sequence). CDR3 in amino acids: CACLISEHEQYF. CDR3 nucleotides: TGTGCCTGCCTGATCTCGGAGCACGAGCAGTACTTC.

The chain uses TRBV28 and TRBJ1-2; a possible D gene is TRBD1 (5 bases). Trimming cost V 6 bases and J 3 bases, with 17 bases left between them. The CDR3 extends over 15 amino acids. Germline values: CDR1 MDHEN, CDR2 SYDVKM. CDR3 loop: CASSPAGQGDYGYTF. CDR3 nucleotides: TGTGCCAGCAGCCCTGCGGGGCAGGGAGACTATGGCTACACCTTC.

A remark on this clone: One junction end disagrees with the germline gene, perhaps due to a read error. V gene TRBV7-7 combines with J gene TRBJ1-5; no firm D call. Germline V gene sequence: CDR1 SSHAT, CDR2 FNYEAQ (reference sequence). The CDR3 is 13 residues long. The DNA of the CDR3 is TGTGCTAGCAGCCTTACACTCAATCAGCCCCAGCATTTT. Amino acid sequence: CASSLTLNQPQHF.

The chain links TRBV19 to TRBJ1-4; a weak D match, TRBD1 (6 bases). This CDR3 is built from 15 residues. The V end lost 7 bases, the J end lost 3 bases, and 15 bases lay between the germline ends. Germline assignment: CDR1 LNHDA and CDR2 SQIVND (reference sequence). CDR3 amino acids: CASTDRPAANEKLFF. The CDR3 nucleotides are TGTGCCAGTACCGACAGGCCAGCAGCTAATGAAAAACTGTTTTTT.

The chain is built from TRBV10-3 and TRBJ2-7; a weak D match, TRBD2 (6 bases). V was shortened by 4 bases and J by 1 base, with 14 bases between the two germline ends. The CDR3 loop spans 15 amino acids. The germline CDR1 and CDR2 sequences are ENHRY and SYGVKD. The CDR3: CAISASRRESYEQYF. As DNA, the CDR3 is TGTGCCATCAGTGCGTCTCGGCGGGAATCCTACGAGCAGTACTTC.

J is TRBJ2-3 and V is TRBV5-1; no definite D call. Germline CDR1 reads SGHRS; CDR2 reads YFSETQ. CDR3 length: 14 amino acids. Trimming took 4 bases from V and 0 from J, leaving 9 bases between them. DNA for the CDR3: TGCGCCAGCAGCCCTCAATCAAGCACAGATACGCAGTATTTT. Translation gives CASSPQSSTDTQYF.

The J gene is TRBJ2-5, the V gene TRBV30; 10 nucleotides match TRBD2. The CDR3 is made up of 14 amino acids. Germline V gene data show CDR1 as GTSNPN and CDR2 as SVGIG (reference sequence). With 2 bases clipped from V and 2 bases from J, the junction kept 2 bases outside the gene matches. CDR3 sequence (DNA): TGTGCCTGGAGTATGGGACTAGCGCAAGAGACCCAGTACTTC. Protein sequence: CAWSMGLAQETQYF.

In this sample, this clone turned up a few times. V and J are TRBV4-2 and TRBJ1-1; 8 nucleotides line up with TRBD1. The germline gives CDR1 LGHNA, CDR2 YNFKEQ. This CDR3 has 13 residues. With V trimmed by 0 bases and J by 8 bases, 2 bases remained unmatched. CDR3 coding DNA: TGTGCCAGCAGCCAAGATGGGACAGGAGAAGCTTTCTTT. This encodes CASSQDGTGEAFF.

This chain links TRBV7-3 with TRBJ2-2; 8 nucleotides agree with TRBD2. The J segment lost 0 bases and the V segment lost 3 bases, leaving 0 bases of the junction unmatched. CDR3 length: 15 residues. Germline assignment: CDR1 SGHTA and CDR2 FQGTGA. The CDR3 coding sequence is TGTGCCAGCAGCTTTAGCGGGACGAACACCGGGGAGCTGTTTTTT. It encodes CASSFSGTNTGELFF.

The chain has TRBV4-1 and TRBJ2-1, with 7 bases identical to TRBD2. Trimming removed 0 bases from V and 3 bases from J; junction bases left unmatched: 5. Germline CDR1 MGHRA, CDR2 YSYEKL. CDR3 size: 16 residues. DNA for the CDR3: TGCGCCAGCAGCCAAGACGGGAGGAGATTCTACAATGAGCAGTTCTTC. Its protein product is CASSQDGRRFYNEQFF.

The CDR3 loop reads CASTWTSGSYEQYF. The CDR3 DNA reads TGTGCCAGCACCTGGACTAGCGGTAGCTACGAGCAGTACTTC. J is TRBJ2-7 and V is TRBV7-2, with TRBD2 matching 10 bases. Trimming at V came to 7 bases and at J to 3 bases, leaving 6 bases not matched to a gene. From germline, CDR1 is SGHTA and CDR2 FQGNSA. The CDR3 sequence is 14 residues long.

V is TRBV28 and J is TRBJ2-1, with a tentative D call TRBD1 (5 bases). From germline, CDR1 is MDHEN and CDR2 SYDVKM. The ends were cut back, 5 bases at V and 0 bases at J, with 17 bases in the middle. This CDR3 spans 17 amino acids. The CDR3 DNA reads as TGTGCCAGCAGTACCCCTGGGGCGTTTAGCTCCTACAATGAGCAGTTCTTC. Translated, it gives CASSTPGAFSSYNEQFF.

The chain has TRBV6-5 and TRBJ2-1, with TRBD1 matching over 8 bases. CDR1 and CDR2 (germline): MNHEY, SVGAGI. There are 14 residues in the CDR3. J was trimmed by 7 bases and V by 2 bases; bases with no gene match: 4. The CDR3 DNA follows: TGTGCCAGCAGTTACGTGGACAGGGAGAATGAGCAGTTCTTC. It codes for CASSYVDRENEQFF.

The chain employs TRBV19 and TRBJ2-7; no firm D call. The ends were cut back, 5 bases at V and 5 bases at J, with 13 bases in the middle. Germline lookup yields CDR1 LNHDA and CDR2 SQIVND (reference sequence). The CDR3 consists of 13 residues. The CDR3 bases are TGTGCCAGTAGTCCTACCGGACGGGACGAGCAGTACTTC. Encoded protein: CASSPTGRDEQYF.

The J gene is TRBJ2-2, the V gene TRBV19, with 9 bases identical to TRBD1. This CDR3 comprises 14 residues. V dropped 6 bases and J dropped 5; count of bases not matched to a gene: 4. Germline-derived CDR1 and CDR2 are LNHDA and SQIVND (reference sequence). CDR3 coding DNA: TGTGCCAGTAGCCTACAGGGGGCAACCGGGGAGCTGTTTTTT. Encoded protein: CASSLQGATGELFF.

The V call is TRBV7-9, the J call TRBJ1-4; possibly TRBD1 for D (6 bases). With 2 bases removed from V and 7 bases from J, the gap between germline ends came to 17 bases. The CDR3 has 16 residues. Germline V gene data show CDR1 as SEHNR and CDR2 as FQNEAQ (reference sequence). CDR3 amino acids: CASSLPRGQRSEKLFF. The CDR3 nucleotides are TGTGCCAGCAGCTTACCCAGAGGACAGCGTTCTGAAAAACTGTTTTTT.

This chain connects TRBV5-4 to TRBJ1-4; 11 bases line up with TRBD1. Germline V gene sequence: CDR1 SGHNT, CDR2 YYREEE (reference sequence). The V segment lost 4 bases and the J segment 7 bases; nucleotides outside the gene matches: 3. The CDR3 spans 14 residues. CDR3 residues: CASSRTGGPEKLFF. The CDR3, as DNA: TGTGCCAGCAGCAGGACAGGGGGCCCTGAAAAACTGTTTTTT.

The V gene is TRBV7-8, the J gene TRBJ1-3, with D hard to call. This CDR3 has 16 amino acids. The germline CDR1 and CDR2 sequences are SGHVS and FQNEAQ. V was trimmed by 2 bases and J by 3 bases, leaving 14 bases between them. The CDR3: CASSLLGLLSGNTIYF. CDR3 coding DNA: TGTGCCAGCAGCTTACTCGGGCTTTTGAGTGGAAACACCATATATTTT.

This clone was counted once. The CDR3 nucleotides read TGTGCCAGTAGTATTCAAATCTACTCTGGGGCCAACGTCCTGACTTTC. Protein: CASSIQIYSGANVLTF. This chain joins TRBV19 and TRBJ2-6; D not certain. The germline V gene has CDR1 LNHDA and CDR2 SQIVND (reference sequence). The CDR3 covers 16 residues. Between the trimmed V and J ends, which lost 3 bases and 0 bases, there was a span of 9 bases.

The rearrangement uses TRBV29-1 and TRBJ2-2; D tentatively fits TRBD1 or TRBD2 (5 bases each). V lost 5 bases, J lost 2 bases, and 12 bases lay in between. The germline V gene has CDR1 SQVTM and CDR2 ANQGSEA. The CDR3 runs to 14 residues. The CDR3 region has the DNA TGCAGCGTTAGGGACGGAGAAAACACCGGGGAGCTGTTTTTT. Its protein is CSVRDGENTGELFF.

The J gene is TRBJ2-7, the V gene TRBV30, with D possibly TRBD1 on 7 matching bases. Trimming removed 1 base from V and 5 bases from J, with 15 bases in between. The length of the CDR3 is 14 residues. Germline V CDR1 and CDR2: GTSNPN, SVGIG (reference sequence). The CDR3: CAWSAAGQSHEQYF. The CDR3 coding sequence is TGTGCCTGGAGTGCTGCGGGACAGAGCCACGAGCAGTACTTC.

The count of this clone is one. The chain recombines TRBV1 with TRBJ2-7; the D call of TRBD2 is as the table states it, not checked on the DNA. TRBV1 is recorded as a pseudogene. This CDR3 is 17 amino acids long. For the CDR3, the DNA is TGCACCAGCAGCCAAGATTCCCTAGCGGAAGACCCCTACGAGCAGTACTTC. Amino acid sequence: CTSSQDSLAEDPYEQYF.

The chain joins TRBV5-1 to TRBJ2-7; D not resolved. The CDR3 is 15 amino acids. Germline CDR1 reads SGHRS; CDR2 reads YFSETQ. Trimming removed 2 bases from V and 0 bases from J, with 12 bases in between. For the CDR3, the DNA is TGCGCCAGCAGCTTACGACCCGGAAGCTCCTACGAGCAGTACTTC. Translated, it gives CASSLRPGSSYEQYF.

The chain uses TRBV5-1 and TRBJ1-1; no firm D call. The CDR3 is 12 amino acids. Germline CDR1 and CDR2: SGHRS and YFSETQ. Trimming cost V 3 bases and J 7 bases, with 10 bases left between them. The CDR3 spells CASSSPGIEAFF. CDR3 DNA sequence: TGCGCCAGCAGCTCCCCGGGTATTGAAGCTTTCTTT.

The chain couples TRBV7-9 to TRBJ1-1, with 8 bases identical to TRBD1. The V gene end was trimmed by 5 bases and the J gene end by 1 base; junction bases not matched to a gene: 6. The CDR3 is made up of 15 amino acids. CDR1 is SEHNR and CDR2 is FQNEAQ in the germline V gene (reference sequence). Here the CDR3 DNA reads TGTGCCAGCAGCGGGTGGACAGGGACGAACACTGAAGCTTTCTTT. Translating it yields CASSGWTGTNTEAFF. The full variable domain, its missing parts supplied by reference TRBV7-9 and TRBJ1-1, is DTGVSQNPRHKITKRGQNVTFRCDPISEHNRLYWYRQTLGQGPEFLTYFQNEAQLEKSRLLSDRFSAERPKGSFSTLEIQRTEQGDSAMYLCASSGWTGTNTEAFFGQGTRLTVV.

V and J are TRBV5-4 and TRBJ1-5; the D is unclear. Germline CDR1 SGHNT, CDR2 YYREEE (reference sequence). The CDR3 spans 15 residues. V lost 4 bases and J 5 bases, leaving 16 bases between the germline ends. The CDR3 is CASSPTPGEYQPQHF. As DNA, the CDR3 is TGTGCCAGCAGCCCCACCCCGGGCGAGTATCAGCCCCAGCATTTT. Combining the CDR3 with reference TRBV5-4 and TRBJ1-5 gives the whole variable domain ETGVTQSPTHLIKTRGQQVTLRCSSQSGHNTVSWYQQALGQGPQFIFQYYREEENGRGNFPPRFSGLQFPNYSSELNVNALELDDSALYLCASSPTPGEYQPQHFGDGTRLSIL.

This clone appeared a single time. V usage is TRBV2 and J usage is TRBJ2-7; maybe TRBD1 (6 bases). The CDR3 has 14 residues. CDR1 and CDR2 (germline): SNHLY, FYNNEI. V lost 6 bases and J 0 bases, leaving 12 bases between the germline ends. The CDR3 region is CASRGDTYSYEQYF. CDR3 nucleotide sequence: TGTGCCAGCAGGGGGGACACCTACTCCTACGAGCAGTACTTC.

The gene calls are TRBV19 and TRBJ2-4; 9 bases agree with TRBD2. V shed 5 bases and J 2 bases; nucleotides not matched to a gene: 13. Per the germline V gene, CDR1 is LNHDA and CDR2 is SQIVND (reference sequence). The CDR3 spans 18 residues. This chain's CDR3 is CASSLGGSGRRSKNIQYF. The CDR3 DNA reads TGTGCCAGTAGTCTCGGCGGTAGCGGGAGAAGGTCCAAAAACATTCAGTACTTC. Combining the CDR3 with reference TRBV19 and TRBJ2-4 gives the whole variable domain DGGITQSPKYLFRKEGQNVTLSCEQNLNHDAMYWYRQDPGQGLRLIYYSQIVNDFQKGDIAEGYSVSREKKESFPLTVTSAQKNPTAFYLCASSLGGSGRRSKNIQYFGAGTRLSVL.